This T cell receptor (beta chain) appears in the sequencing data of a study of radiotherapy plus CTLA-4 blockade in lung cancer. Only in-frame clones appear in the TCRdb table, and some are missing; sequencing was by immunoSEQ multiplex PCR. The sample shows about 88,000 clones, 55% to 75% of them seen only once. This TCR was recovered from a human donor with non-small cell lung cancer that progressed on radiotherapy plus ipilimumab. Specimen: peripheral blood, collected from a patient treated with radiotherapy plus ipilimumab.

Here the CDR3 DNA reads TGCAGCGCCCTAGGGGACAGGGGCAACACCGGGGAGCTGTTTTTT. It translates to CSALGDRGNTGELFF. V usage is TRBV29-1 and J usage is TRBJ2-2; 10 bases are a match to TRBD1. The CDR3 is 15 amino acids. Germline V lookup: CDR1 SQVTM, CDR2 ANQGSEA. J lost 2 bases, V lost 7 bases, and 7 bases had no gene match.